This TCR beta chain derives from a study of identical twins. TCRdb re-derived calls from the 5' RACE reads in MiXCR, one entry per CDR3 protein. Here the sample spans 500,000 to 650,000 distinct CDR3 sequences, less than 9% being singletons. Many counts were recorded for this clonotype. The ends lost 6 bases at V and 2 bases at J; junction bases unmatched: 11. CDR3 length equals 17 residues. These data also featured in a second study, about yellow fever vaccine responses in identical twins.

Sequencing was carried out using PBMCs. This clonotype was sampled from a woman aged 18-29 years in good health. This rearrangement joins TRBV12-3 or TRBV12-4 to TRBJ2-3, with TRBD1 matching over 10 bases. The CDR3 region has the DNA TGTGCCAGCAGAAGTCCCGGGACAGGGGCCTCCACAGATACGCAGTATTTT. Its translation is CASRSPGTGASTDTQYF.